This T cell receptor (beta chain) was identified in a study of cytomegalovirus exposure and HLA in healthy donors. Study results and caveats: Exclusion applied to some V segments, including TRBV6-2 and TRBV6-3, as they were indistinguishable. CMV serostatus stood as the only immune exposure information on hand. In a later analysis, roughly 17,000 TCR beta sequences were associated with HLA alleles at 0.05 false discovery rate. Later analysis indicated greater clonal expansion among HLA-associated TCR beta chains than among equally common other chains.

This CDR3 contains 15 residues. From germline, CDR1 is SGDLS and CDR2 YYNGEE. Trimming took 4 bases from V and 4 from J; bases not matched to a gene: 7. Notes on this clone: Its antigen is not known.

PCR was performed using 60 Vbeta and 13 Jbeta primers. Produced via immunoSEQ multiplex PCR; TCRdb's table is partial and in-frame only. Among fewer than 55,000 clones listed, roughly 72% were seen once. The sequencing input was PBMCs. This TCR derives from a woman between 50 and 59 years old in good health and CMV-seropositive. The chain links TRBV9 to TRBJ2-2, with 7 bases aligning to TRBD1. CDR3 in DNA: TGTGCCAGCAGCCCCCTGACAGGGTTCACCGGGGAGCTGTTTTTT. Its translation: CASSPLTGFTGELFF.